This T cell receptor (beta chain) was profiled in a study of T cells in Graves' hyperthyroidism and ophthalmopathy (dated by TCRdb to about 2019). Broadly, across the study: Peripheral blood was collected at initial diagnosis, before any treatment. According to the paper, TCR Vbeta CDR3 sequencing was carried out on over 130 peripheral blood samples, which came from 40 to 45 ophthalmopathy, under 80 hyperthyroidism and roughly 17 progressor patients. The approximately 90 discovery patients were randomly split 7:3 into training and test sets. A discovery cohort of approximately 97 patients, roughly 43 with Graves' ophthalmopathy and fewer than 65 with stable Graves' hyperthyroidism, was used to find distinguishing TCR V-J signatures. In addition, the study compared T-cell repertoires in thyroid tissue and in blood from roughly 6 Graves' hyperthyroidism patients. An independent validation cohort of under 20 hyperthyroidism patients and over 15 patients who later progressed to ophthalmopathy tested prospective prediction of ophthalmopathy. After sampling, hyperthyroidism patients received methimazole starting at 30 mg daily, and ophthalmopathy patients received high-dose intravenous methylprednisolone. Findings and caveats that apply to the study as a whole: In validation, the model predicted progression to ophthalmopathy with over 65% sensitivity and 72% to 75% specificity, a median of 6.5 months before onset. Blood samples also contained most of the expanded thyroid clonotypes (frequency above 0.001), which suggests that blood repertoires may reflect thyroid immune responses. A 13 V-J signature model separated ophthalmopathy from stable hyperthyroidism, with roughly 88% sensitivity and roughly 81% specificity in cross-validation and 80%/75% in testing. Sample size was not statistically predetermined, and investigators were not blinded to group allocation.

The TCR beta CDR3 regions were amplified from the RNA transcripts. For the first round of RT-PCR on the TCR CDR3, the HTBI primer set was used together with the Qiagen OneStep RT-PCR kit. Libraries were constructed in a second round of multiplex PCR, after which size selection and purification were performed. Sequencing of the libraries was done on an Illumina HiSeq2000 using paired-end 100 bp reads. As for the authors' bioinformatics: Raw data were processed with SOAPnuke, discarding reads with adapters, uncalled bases, mean Phred below 15, or no exact constant-primer or identifier match. High-quality paired reads were merged using COPE v1.2.5, and each unique nucleotide sequence was defined as a clonotype. MiTCR v1.1 was used to align clonotypes to the IMGT TRBV, TRBD and TRBJ reference segments. The analysis included only V-J combinations with a frequency above 0.0001, which together covered 99% to 99.2% of the repertoires. The TCS score was defined as F50 (clonal expansion) divided by E x V (chaos), with BLOSUM62-based TCRdist calculated between CDR3 peptides within each V-J. Welch's t-statistics and random forest reduced 500 to 550 V-J features to roughly 13, which were used in a naive Bayes classifier (R e1071). In-frame beta chains were kept once TCRdb had trimmed the public reads at Q25 with fastp and called clones with MiXCR. When rows share a CDR3 protein, they turn into one entry using the most common DNA and genes. TCRdb, not the authors, supplied the V and J calls. The sample contains 300,000 or so distinct CDR3 sequences, around 20% of them found a single time. The ten largest clones capture over 45% of the sample.

A word on this clonotype: Its antigen target is currently unknown. Per-base qualities were not stored, and no clone one base away is much larger.

Stable Graves' hyperthyroidism was defined as no progression to ophthalmopathy during 18 months of follow-up. Hyperthyroidism patients were newly diagnosed, with disease duration under 2 months, and aged 18 to 65 years. The study excluded patients with uncontrolled infections, other autoimmune diseases, pregnancy or lactation. Diagnoses relied on clinical symptoms, serum thyroxine and TRAb, thyroid ultrasound and orbital computed tomography. PBMCs were isolated from more than 9 ml of fresh peripheral blood by Ficoll-Paque density gradient centrifugation. Total RNA was extracted using Trizol reagent, and RNA quality was assessed on an Agilent 2100 Bioanalyzer. The sample consisted of blood. The clonotype originates from a woman between 45 and 65 years old with Graves' hyperthyroidism.

For the CDR3, the sequence is CSAHRHGRTNEQFF. The DNA sequence is as follows: TGCAGTGCCCATCGGCATGGGAGGACTAATGAGCAGTTCTTC. The chain couples TRBV20-1 to TRBJ2-1; 6 matching bases give a weak D call of TRBD2. As encoded in the germline V gene (reference sequence), CDR1 is DFQATT while CDR2 is SNEGSKA. The CDR3 runs 14 residues from the cysteine to the phenylalanine. This entry keeps only the CDR3 DNA: 42 bases, framed from base 1. V is reduced by 6 bases and J by 7 bases, leaving a spacing of 19 bases between them.